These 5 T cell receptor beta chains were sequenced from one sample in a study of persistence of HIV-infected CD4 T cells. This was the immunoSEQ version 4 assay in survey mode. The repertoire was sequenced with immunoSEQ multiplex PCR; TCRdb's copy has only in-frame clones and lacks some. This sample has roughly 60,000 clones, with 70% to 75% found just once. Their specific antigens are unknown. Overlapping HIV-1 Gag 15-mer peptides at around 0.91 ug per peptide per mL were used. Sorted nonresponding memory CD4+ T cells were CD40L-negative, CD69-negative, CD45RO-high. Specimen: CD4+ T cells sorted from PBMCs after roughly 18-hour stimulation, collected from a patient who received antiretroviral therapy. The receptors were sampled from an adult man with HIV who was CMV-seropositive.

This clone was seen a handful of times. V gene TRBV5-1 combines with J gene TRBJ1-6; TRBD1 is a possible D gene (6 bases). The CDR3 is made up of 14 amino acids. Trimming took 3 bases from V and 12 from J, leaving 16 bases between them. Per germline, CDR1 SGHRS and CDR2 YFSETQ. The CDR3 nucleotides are TGCGCCAGCAGCTCGGACAGCCTCTCCCAACCCCTCCACTTT. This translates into CASSSDSLSQPLHF.

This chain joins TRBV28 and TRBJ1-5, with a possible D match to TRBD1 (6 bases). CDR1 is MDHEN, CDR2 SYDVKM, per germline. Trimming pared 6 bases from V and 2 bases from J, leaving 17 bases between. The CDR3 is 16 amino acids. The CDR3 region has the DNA TGTGCCAGCAGCCGGGACATCAGTTGGGGCAATCAGCCCCAGCATTTT. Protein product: CASSRDISWGNQPQHF.

For the CDR3, the DNA is TGCGCCAGCAGCTTGGGTGTTAAAGGGGATACGCAGTATTTT. The encoded protein is CASSLGVKGDTQYF. The chain links TRBV5-1 to TRBJ2-3; D is uncertain. V was pared by 0 bases and J by 6 bases, with 11 bases between. The CDR3 is made up of 14 amino acids. Looked up from germline, CDR1 is SGHRS and CDR2 is YFSETQ.

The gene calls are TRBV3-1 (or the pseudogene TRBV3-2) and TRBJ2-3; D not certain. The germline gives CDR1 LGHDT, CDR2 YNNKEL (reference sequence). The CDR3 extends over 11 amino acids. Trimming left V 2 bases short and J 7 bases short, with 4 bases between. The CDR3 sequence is CASSQLYTQYF. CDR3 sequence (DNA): TGTGCCAGCAGCCAACTCTATACGCAGTATTTT.

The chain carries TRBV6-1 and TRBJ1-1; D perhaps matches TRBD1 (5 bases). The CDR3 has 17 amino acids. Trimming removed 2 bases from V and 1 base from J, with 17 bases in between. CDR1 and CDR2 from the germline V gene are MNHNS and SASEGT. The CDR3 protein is CASSERGIDWENTEAFF. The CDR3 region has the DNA TGTGCCAGCAGTGAACGGGGGATCGACTGGGAGAACACTGAAGCTTTCTTT.